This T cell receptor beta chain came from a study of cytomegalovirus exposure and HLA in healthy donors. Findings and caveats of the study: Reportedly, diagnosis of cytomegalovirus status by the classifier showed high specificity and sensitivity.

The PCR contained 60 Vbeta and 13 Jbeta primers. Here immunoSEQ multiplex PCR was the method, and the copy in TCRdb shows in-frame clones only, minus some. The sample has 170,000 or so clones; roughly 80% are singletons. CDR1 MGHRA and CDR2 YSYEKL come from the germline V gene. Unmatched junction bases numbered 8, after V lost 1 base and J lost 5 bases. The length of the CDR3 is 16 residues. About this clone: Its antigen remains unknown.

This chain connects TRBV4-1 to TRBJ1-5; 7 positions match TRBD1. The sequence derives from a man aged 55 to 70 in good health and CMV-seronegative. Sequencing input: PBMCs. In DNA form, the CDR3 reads TGCGCCAGCAGCCAAGGGACAGGACGGGTTGATCAGCCCCAGCATTTT. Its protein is CASSQGTGRVDQPQHF.